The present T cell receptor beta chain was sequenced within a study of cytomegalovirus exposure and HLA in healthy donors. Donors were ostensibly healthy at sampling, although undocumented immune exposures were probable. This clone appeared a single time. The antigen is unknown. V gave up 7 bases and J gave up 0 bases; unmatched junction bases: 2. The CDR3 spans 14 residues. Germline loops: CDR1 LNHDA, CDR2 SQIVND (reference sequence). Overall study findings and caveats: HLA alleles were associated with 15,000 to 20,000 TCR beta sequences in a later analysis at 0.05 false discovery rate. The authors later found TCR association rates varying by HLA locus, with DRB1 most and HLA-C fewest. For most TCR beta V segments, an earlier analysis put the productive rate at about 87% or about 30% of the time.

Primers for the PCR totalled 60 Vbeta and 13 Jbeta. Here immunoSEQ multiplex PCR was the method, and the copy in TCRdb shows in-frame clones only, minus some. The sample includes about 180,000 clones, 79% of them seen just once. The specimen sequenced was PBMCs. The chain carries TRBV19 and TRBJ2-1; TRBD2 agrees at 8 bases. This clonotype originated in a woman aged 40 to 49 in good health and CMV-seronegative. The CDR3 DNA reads TGTGCCAGTAAGCGGGGGAGCTCCTACAATGAGCAGTTCTTC. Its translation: CASKRGSSYNEQFF.